Here is one T cell receptor beta chain with its context. As yet, its antigen is unknown. The CDR3 is made up of 14 amino acids. Looked up from germline, CDR1 is LNHDA and CDR2 is SQIVND (reference sequence). Trimming cost V 6 bases and J 2 bases; bases outside gene matches: 7. This sample is drawn from a study of cytomegalovirus exposure and HLA in healthy donors. Study-level points and caveats: Across donors, most TCRs were seen rarely, yet some public ones were widespread. The classifier reportedly diagnosed cytomegalovirus status with high sensitivity and specificity. A few CMV-associated chains were confirmed in vitro to be specific for CMV antigens. Altogether, 164 TCR beta chains were recorded as cytomegalovirus-associated.

Only in-frame clones appear in the TCRdb table, and some are missing; sequencing was by immunoSEQ multiplex PCR. In the table there are tens of thousands of clones, just under 95% of which are singletons. The sample taken for sequencing was PBMCs. The chain employs TRBV19 and TRBJ2-7, with 7 bases that match TRBD1. The source is a man between 18 and 35 years old in good health and CMV-seronegative. DNA of the CDR3: TGTGCCAGTAGGGACTTACAGGGGACCTACGAGCAGTACTTC. It codes for CASRDLQGTYEQYF.